The TCR beta chain under discussion was sequenced for a study of blood T cell repertoires in COVID-19. Clones were read by immunoSEQ multiplex PCR, and TCRdb kept only the in-frame ones, dropping some. Of 200,000 to 250,000 clones listed, roughly 89% were seen once; the top ten hold 2% to 2.5%. Germline trimming cut 3 bases from V and 8 bases from J; bases unmatched to any gene: 10. Germline V gene data show CDR1 as WNHNN and CDR2 as SYGVQD (reference sequence). The CDR3 is 18 residues long. The rearrangement links TRBV10-1 to TRBJ2-4; 16 nucleotides align to TRBD2. Sample: peripheral blood. The sequence derives from a man aged 25-45 years who had recovered from COVID-19. The CDR3 DNA reads as TGCGCCAGCAGTGACCCGACCCGCGGGACTAGCGGGGGGGACATTCAGTACTTC. It encodes CASSDPTRGTSGGDIQYF.